Given below is one T cell receptor (beta chain) in context. Its antigen is unknown. Germline loops: CDR1 MGHRA, CDR2 YSYEKL. Trimming at V came to 1 base and at J to 0 bases, leaving 3 bases not matched to a gene. The CDR3 totals 16 residues. Library preparation (for TCRbeta) was performed with unique molecular identifiers. TCRdb recomputed calls from the PCR reads with MiXCR, one row per CDR3 protein. This sample has about 350,000 distinct CDR3 sequences, with 15% to 20% found just once. The data belong to a study of T-cell reconstitution after alpha-beta-depleted transplantation in children. Study-level findings and limits: T-cell counts and diversity at one year post-transplant came mainly from newly produced T cells. Several patients had high TCRbeta diversity at day 60; it came from surviving recipient T cells and thymic progenitors. Reports say that about two months after transplant, the alpha-beta T cells came out of several hundred graft clones that had expanded.

This clonotype was sampled from a male patient under 10 years old who had a stem cell transplant for acute lymphoblastic leukemia, so the T cells may come from the graft donor. The rearrangement uses TRBV4-1 and TRBJ2-4, with TRBD1 matching over 7 bases. The specimen was PBMCs, mostly from graft donor cells, collected 360 days after TCRalphabeta/CD19-depleted stem cell transplant. CDR3 region: CASSQGTGVAKNIQYF. CDR3 bases: TGCGCCAGCAGCCAAGGGACAGGAGTAGCCAAAAACATTCAGTACTTC.